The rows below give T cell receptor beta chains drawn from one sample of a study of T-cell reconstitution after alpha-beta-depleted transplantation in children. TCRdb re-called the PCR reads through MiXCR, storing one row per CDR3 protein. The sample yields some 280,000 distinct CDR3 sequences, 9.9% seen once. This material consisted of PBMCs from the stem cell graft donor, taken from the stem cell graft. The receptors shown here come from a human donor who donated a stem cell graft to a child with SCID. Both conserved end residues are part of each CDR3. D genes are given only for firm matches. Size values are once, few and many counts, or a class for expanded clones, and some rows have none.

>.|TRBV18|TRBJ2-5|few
TGTGCCAGCTCACCACCCCAGGGGTCGACCCAGTACTTC
CASSPPQGSTQYF
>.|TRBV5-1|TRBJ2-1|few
TGCGCCAGCAGCCCCCGGGACACCTACTACAATGAGCAGTTCTTC
CASSPRDTYYNEQFF
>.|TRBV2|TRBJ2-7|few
TGTGCCAGCAGCCCCAACATCAACGAGCAGTACTTC
CASSPNINEQYF
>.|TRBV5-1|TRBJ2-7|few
TGCGCCAGCAGCTCGACAAGGGGATCCTACGAGCAGTACTTC
CASSSTRGSYEQYF
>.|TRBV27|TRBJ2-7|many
TGTGCCAGCAGTCCAACGGGCAGGCCCTACGAGCAGTACTTC
CASSPTGRPYEQYF
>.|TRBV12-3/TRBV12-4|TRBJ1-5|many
TGTGCCAGCAGTTTTTTTGTCAGCCGCGGGGGACAGCCCCAGCATTTT
CASSFFVSRGGQPQHF
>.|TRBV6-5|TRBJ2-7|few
TGTGCCAGCAGTAGACAAAAGGGGGAGCAGTACTTC
CASSRQKGEQYF
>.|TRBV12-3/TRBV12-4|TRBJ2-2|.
TGTGCCAGCAGTGGCCTTGAAGGGCCAGGGAGAAGTTCCGGGGAGCTGTTTTTT
CASSGLEGPGRSSGELFF
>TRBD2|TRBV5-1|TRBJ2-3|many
TGCGCCAGCAGACAGCTAGCGGGGGTCACAGATACGCAGTATTTT
CASRQLAGVTDTQYF
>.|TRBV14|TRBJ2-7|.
TGTGCCAGCGGGAGTAGGATTGGAGGCGAGCAGTACTTC
CASGSRIGGEQYF
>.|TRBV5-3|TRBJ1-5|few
TGTGCCAGAAGCTTGGGCGGACAGCCCCAGCATTTT
CARSLGGQPQHF
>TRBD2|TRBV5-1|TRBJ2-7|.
TGCGCCAGCAGCTTGGACGGGAGGTACGAGCAGTACTTC
CASSLDGRYEQYF
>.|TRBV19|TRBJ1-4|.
TGTGCCAGTAGTGGGTCTCACCAGGGGGAAAAACTGTTTTTT
CASSGSHQGEKLFF
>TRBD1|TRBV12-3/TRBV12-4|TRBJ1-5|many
TGTGCCAGCAGGCGGGGACAGACTTATCAGCCCCAGCATTTT
CASRRGQTYQPQHF
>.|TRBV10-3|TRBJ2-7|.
TGTGCCATCAGAATTGACAGCCCCGACGAGCAGTACTTC
CAIRIDSPDEQYF
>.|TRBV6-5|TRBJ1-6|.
TGTGCCAGCAGTTACTCCGTGACAGCTAGCTCCTATAATTCACCCCTCCACTTT
CASSYSVTASSYNSPLHF
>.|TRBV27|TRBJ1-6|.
TGTGCCAGCAGTTTGGGAGGTTTTACTCCACCCCTCCACTTT
CASSLGGFTPPLHF
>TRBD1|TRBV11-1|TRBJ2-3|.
TGTGCCAGCAGCTTAGCCTTATCGGGACAGGGGTTGGCAGATACGCAGTATTTT
CASSLALSGQGLADTQYF
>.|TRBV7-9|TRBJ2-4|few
TGTGCCAGCAGTCCCGCGGGGGGGACAGGTACCAAAAACATTCAGTACTTC
CASSPAGGTGTKNIQYF
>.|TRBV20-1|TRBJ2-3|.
TGCAGTGCCGAAGGTGGGGGAAACACAGATACGCAGTATTTT
CSAEGGGNTDTQYF
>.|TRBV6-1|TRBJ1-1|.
TGTGCCAGCAGTGAAGCGGGATACGAAACTGAAGCTTTCTTT
CASSEAGYETEAFF
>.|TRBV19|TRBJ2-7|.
TGTGCCAGTAGTATCCGGGGAAGGGCCTACGAGCAGTACTTC
CASSIRGRAYEQYF
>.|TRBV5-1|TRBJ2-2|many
TGCGCCAGCAGCTTGGGGGGCATCACCGGGGAGCTGTTTTTT
CASSLGGITGELFF
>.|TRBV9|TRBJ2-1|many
TGTGCCAGCAGCGATGGGACTTTGGGGCGCAATGAGCAGTTCTTC
CASSDGTLGRNEQFF
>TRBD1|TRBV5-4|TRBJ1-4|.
TGTGCCAGCAGCTTGGGCGGACAGGGAAGGAATGAAAAACTGTTTTTT
CASSLGGQGRNEKLFF
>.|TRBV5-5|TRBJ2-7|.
TGTGCCAGCAGTTCTGCCCAGGACGAGCAGTACTTC
CASSSAQDEQYF
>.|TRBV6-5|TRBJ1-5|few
TGTGCCAGCAGTAACCCAGATCAGCCCCAGCATTTT
CASSNPDQPQHF
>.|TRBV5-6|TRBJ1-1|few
TGTGCCAGCAGCTTAGGGGAGGTGAGGAGATTGAACACTGAAGCTTTCTTT
CASSLGEVRRLNTEAFF
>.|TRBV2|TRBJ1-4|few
TGTGCCAGCAGTGAAGCGCGGGCCAACGGTCGTGAAAAACTGTTTTTT
CASSEARANGREKLFF
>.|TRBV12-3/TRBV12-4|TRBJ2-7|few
TGTGCCAGCAGCCCAAACGACGGCGAGCAGTACTTC
CASSPNDGEQYF
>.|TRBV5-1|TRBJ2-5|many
TGCGCCAGCAGCTTTGGCACGGGGACCGGGGAGACCCAGTACTTC
CASSFGTGTGETQYF
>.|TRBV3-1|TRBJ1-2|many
TGTGCCAGCAGCCAAGATGGGTCTCCCTATGGCTACACCTTC
CASSQDGSPYGYTF
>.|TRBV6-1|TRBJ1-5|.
TGTGCCAGCAGGTGGGGAAGTGGCAATCAGCCCCAGCATTTT
CASRWGSGNQPQHF
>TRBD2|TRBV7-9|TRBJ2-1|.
TGTGCCAGCAGCGAACTAGCGGGGGGATACAATGAGCAGTTCTTC
CASSELAGGYNEQFF
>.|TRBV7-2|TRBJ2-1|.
TGTGCCAGCAGCTTACCCGGGCAGCAGTTCTTC
CASSLPGQQFF